This T cell receptor (beta chain) was captured in a study of blood T cell repertoires in COVID-19. Study-wide background: Acute and convalescent COVID-19 samples came from the United States, Italy and Spain.

Participants reported their clinical history, and cohort assignment relied on those reports. Recovered participants had two consecutive negative NP/OP PCR tests, healthcare professional clearance, or symptom resolution. Original data processing: Amplification of reference gene primers was used by the study to estimate nucleated cell counts. Profiling relied on immunoSEQ multiplex PCR, and the TCRdb table lists in-frame clones only, not all of them. V, J and clone size were drawn from that table, and D and trimming were deduced from the DNA. Altogether more than 200,000 clones are present, approximately 86% being singletons, with the ten largest covering 1.5% to 2%. The germline V gene has CDR1 SNHLY and CDR2 FYNNEI. The CDR3 sequence is 13 residues long. Trimming cost V 5 bases and J 5 bases, with 13 bases left between them.

Sequenced input: PBMCs or T cells enriched from blood (not recorded which). The receptor comes from a woman in her forties or fifties who had recovered from COVID-19. The genes are TRBV2 and TRBJ2-7, with a tentative D call TRBD1 (6 bases). Written as DNA, the CDR3 is TGTGCCAGCAGTCAAAGGGGGTGGGACGAGCAGTACTTC. It encodes CASSQRGWDEQYF.